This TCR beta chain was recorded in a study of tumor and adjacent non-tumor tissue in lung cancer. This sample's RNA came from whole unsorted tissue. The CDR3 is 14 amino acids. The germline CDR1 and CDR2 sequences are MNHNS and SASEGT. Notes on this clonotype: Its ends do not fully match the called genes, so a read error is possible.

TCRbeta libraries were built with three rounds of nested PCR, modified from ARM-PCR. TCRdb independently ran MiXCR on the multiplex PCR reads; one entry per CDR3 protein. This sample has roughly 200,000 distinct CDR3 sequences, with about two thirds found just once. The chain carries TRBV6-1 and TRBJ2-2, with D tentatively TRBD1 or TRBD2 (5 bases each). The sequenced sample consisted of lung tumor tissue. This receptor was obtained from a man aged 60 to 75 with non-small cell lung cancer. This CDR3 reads CPSSSGTNAGELFF. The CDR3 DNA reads TGTCCCAGCAGTTCCGGGACCAACGCCGGGGAGCTGTTTTTT.